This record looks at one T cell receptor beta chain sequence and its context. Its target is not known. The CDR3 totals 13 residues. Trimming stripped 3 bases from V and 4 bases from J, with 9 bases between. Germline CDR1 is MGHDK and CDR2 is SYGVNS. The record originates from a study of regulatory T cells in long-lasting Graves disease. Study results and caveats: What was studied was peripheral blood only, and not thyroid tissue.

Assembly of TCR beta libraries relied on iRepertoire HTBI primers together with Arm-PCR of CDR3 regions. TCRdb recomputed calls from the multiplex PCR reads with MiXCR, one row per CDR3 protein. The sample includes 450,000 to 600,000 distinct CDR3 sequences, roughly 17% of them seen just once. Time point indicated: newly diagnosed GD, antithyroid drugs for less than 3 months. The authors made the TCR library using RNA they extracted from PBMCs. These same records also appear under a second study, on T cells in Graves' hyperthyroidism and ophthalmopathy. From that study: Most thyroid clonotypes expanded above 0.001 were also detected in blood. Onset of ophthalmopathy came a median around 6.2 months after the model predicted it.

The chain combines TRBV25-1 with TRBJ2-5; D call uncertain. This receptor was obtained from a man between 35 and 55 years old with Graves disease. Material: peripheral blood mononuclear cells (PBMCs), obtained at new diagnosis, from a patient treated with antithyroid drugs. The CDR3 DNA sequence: TGTGCCAGCAGTGACTCTCTAATAGAGACCCAGTACTTC. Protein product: CASSDSLIETQYF.